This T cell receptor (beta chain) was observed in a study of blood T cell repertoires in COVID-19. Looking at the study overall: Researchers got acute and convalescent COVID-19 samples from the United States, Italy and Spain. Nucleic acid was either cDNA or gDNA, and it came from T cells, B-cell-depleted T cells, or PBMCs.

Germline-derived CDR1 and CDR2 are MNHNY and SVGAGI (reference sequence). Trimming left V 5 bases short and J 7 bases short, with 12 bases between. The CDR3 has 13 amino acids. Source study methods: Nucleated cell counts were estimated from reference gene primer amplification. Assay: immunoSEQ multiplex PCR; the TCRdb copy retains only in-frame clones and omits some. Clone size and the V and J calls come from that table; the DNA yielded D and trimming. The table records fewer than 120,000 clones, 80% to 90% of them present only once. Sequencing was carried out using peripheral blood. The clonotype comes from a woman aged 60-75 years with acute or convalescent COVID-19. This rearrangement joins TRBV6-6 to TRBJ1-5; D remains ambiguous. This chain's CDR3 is CASSRQVEQPQHF. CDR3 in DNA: TGTGCCAGCAGTCGTCAGGTGGAACAGCCCCAGCATTTT.